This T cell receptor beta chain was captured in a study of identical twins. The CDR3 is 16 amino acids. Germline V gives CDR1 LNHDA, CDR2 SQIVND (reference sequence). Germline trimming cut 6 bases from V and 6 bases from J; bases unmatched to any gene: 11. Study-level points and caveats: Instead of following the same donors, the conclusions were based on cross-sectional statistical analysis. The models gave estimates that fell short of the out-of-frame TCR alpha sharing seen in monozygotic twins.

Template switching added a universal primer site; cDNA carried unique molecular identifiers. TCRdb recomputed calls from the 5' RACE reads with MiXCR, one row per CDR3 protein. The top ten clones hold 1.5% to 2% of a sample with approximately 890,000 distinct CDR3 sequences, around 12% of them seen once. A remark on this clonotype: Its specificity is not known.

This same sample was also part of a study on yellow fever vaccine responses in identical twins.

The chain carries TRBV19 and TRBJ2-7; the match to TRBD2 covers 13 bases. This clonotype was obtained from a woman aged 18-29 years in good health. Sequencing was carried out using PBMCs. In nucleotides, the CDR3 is TGTGCCAGTAGAGCAAAGGGACTAGCGGGAACAGGCGAGCAGTACTTC. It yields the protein CASRAKGLAGTGEQYF.